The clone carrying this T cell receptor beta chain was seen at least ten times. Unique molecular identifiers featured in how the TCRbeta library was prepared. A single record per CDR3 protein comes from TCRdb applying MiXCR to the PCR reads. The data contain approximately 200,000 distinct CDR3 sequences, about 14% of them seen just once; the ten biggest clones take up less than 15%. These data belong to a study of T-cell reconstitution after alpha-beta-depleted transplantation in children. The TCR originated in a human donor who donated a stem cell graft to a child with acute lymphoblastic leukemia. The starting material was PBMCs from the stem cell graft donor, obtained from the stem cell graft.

The CDR3 region has the DNA TGTGCCAGCAGCCTGGACAGCGCGGATTCTGAAGCTTTCTTT. It codes for CASSLDSADSEAFF. The V call is TRBV5-5, the J call TRBJ1-1; tentative D call: TRBD1 (6 bases). The CDR3 is 14 amino acids. V lost 4 bases to trimming and J lost 6 bases, with 16 bases between them. Per germline, CDR1 SGHKS and CDR2 YYEKEE (reference sequence).